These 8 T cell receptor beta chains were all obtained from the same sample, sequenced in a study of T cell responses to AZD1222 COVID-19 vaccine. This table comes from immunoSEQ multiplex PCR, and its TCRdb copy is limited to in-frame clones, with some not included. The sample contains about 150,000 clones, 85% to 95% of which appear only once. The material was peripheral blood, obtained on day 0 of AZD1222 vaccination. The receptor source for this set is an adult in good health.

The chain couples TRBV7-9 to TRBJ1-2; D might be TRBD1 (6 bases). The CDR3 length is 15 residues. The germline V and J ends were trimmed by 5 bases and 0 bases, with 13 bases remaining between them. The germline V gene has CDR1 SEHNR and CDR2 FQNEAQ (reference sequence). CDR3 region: CASSGGQSANYGYTF. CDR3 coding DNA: TGTGCCAGCAGCGGTGGACAGAGCGCTAACTATGGCTACACCTTC.

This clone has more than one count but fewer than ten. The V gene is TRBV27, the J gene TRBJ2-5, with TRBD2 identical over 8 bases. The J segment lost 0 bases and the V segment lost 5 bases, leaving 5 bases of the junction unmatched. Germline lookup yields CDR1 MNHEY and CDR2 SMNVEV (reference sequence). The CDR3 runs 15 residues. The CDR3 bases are TGTGCCAGCAGTCTTAGCGGGACCTACCAAGAGACCCAGTACTTC. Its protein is CASSLSGTYQETQYF.

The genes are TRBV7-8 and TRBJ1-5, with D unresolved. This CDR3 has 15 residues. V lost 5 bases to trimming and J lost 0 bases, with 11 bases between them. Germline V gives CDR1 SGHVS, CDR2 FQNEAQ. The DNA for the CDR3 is TGTGCCAGCAGCGAGAGAACTTATAGCAATCAGCCCCAGCATTTT. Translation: CASSERTYSNQPQHF. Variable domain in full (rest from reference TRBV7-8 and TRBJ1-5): GAGVSQSPRYKVAKRGQDVALRCDPISGHVSLFWYQQALGQGPEFLTYFQNEAQLDKSGLPSDRFFAERPEGSVSTLKIQRTQQEDSAVYLCASSERTYSNQPQHFGDGTRLSIL.

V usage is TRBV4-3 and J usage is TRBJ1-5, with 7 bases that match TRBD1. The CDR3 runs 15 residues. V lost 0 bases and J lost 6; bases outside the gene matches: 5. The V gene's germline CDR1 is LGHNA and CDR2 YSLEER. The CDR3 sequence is CASSQDFTGVQPQHF. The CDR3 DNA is TGCGCCAGCAGCCAAGATTTCACAGGGGTTCAGCCCCAGCATTTT.

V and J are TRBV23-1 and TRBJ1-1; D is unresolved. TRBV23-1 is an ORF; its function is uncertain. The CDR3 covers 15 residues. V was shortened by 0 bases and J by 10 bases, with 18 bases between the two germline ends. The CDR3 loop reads CASSQSRIIADGAFF. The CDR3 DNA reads TGCGCCAGCAGTCAATCGAGAATCATCGCTGACGGAGCTTTCTTT.

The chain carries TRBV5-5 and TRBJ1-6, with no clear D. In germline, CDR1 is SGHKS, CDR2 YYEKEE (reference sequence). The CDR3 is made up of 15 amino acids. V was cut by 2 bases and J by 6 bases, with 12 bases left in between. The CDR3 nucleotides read TGTGCCAGCAGCTTAGGGCTTCCGATTAATTCACCCCTCCACTTT. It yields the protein CASSLGLPINSPLHF.

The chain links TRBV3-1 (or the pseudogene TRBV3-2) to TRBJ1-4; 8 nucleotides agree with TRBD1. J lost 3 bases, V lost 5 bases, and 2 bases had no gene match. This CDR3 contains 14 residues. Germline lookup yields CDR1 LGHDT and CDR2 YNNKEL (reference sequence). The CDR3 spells CASSAQGANEKLFF. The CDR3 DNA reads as TGTGCCAGCAGCGCACAGGGGGCTAATGAAAAACTGTTTTTT.

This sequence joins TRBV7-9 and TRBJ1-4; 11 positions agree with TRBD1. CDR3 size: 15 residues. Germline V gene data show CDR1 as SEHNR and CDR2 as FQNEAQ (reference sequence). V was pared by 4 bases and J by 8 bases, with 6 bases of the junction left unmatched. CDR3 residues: CASSSQGQGDEKLFF. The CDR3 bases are TGTGCCAGCAGCTCGCAGGGACAGGGGGACGAAAAACTGTTTTTT. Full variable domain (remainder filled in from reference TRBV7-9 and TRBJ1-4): DTGVSQNPRHKITKRGQNVTFRCDPISEHNRLYWYRQTLGQGPEFLTYFQNEAQLEKSRLLSDRFSAERPKGSFSTLEIQRTEQGDSAMYLCASSSQGQGDEKLFFGSGTQLSVL.